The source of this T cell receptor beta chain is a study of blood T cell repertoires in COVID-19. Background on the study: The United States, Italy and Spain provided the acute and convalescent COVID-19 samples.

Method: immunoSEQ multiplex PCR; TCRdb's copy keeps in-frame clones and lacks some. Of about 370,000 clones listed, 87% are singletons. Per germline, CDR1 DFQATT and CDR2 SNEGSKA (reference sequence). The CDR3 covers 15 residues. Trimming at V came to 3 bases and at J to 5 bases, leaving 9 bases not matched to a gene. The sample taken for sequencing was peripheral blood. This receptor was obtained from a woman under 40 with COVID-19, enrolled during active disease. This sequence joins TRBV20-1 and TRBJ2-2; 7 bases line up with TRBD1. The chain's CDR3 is CSASRTTGATGELFF. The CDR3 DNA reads TGCAGTGCTAGTCGAACTACAGGGGCGACCGGGGAGCTGTTTTTT.